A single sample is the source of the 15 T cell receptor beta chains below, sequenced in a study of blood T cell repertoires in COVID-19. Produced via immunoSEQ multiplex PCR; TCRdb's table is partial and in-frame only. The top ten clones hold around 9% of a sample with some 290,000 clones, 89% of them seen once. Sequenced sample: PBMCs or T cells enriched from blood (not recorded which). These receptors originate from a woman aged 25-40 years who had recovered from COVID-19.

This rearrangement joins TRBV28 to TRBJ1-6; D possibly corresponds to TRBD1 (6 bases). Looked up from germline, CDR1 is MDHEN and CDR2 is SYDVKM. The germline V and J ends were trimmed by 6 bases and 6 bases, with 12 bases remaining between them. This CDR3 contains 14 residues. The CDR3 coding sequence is TGTGCCAGCAGATCTACAGGGCGTAATTCACCCCTCCACTTT. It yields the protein CASRSTGRNSPLHF.

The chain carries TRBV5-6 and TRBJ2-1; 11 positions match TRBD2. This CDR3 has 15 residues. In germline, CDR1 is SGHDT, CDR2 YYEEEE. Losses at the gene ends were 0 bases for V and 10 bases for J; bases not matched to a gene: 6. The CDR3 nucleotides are TGTGCCAGCAGCTTGGTGGCTAGCGGGAGGTACGAGCAGTTCTTC. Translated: CASSLVASGRYEQFF.

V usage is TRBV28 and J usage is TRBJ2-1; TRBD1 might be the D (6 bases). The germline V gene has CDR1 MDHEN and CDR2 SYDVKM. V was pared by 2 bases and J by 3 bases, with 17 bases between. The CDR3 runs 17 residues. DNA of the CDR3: TGTGCCAGCAGTTTAAGGGCAGGGGTTAGGTTCTACAATGAGCAGTTCTTC. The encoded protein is CASSLRAGVRFYNEQFF.

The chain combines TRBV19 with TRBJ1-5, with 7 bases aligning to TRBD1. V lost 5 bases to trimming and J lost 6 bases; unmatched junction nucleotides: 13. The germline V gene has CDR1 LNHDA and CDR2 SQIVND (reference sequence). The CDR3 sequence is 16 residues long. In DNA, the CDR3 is TGTGCCAGTAGTCTTCGACAGGGTACGGTGGGTCAGCCCCAGCATTTT. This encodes CASSLRQGTVGQPQHF.

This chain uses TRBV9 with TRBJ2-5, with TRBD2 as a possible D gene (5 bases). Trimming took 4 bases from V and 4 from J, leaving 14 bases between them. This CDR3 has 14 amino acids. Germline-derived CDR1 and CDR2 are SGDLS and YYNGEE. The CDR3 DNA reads TGTGCCAGCAGCCCCTGGGCTAGCAGAGAGACCCAGTACTTC. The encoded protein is CASSPWASRETQYF.

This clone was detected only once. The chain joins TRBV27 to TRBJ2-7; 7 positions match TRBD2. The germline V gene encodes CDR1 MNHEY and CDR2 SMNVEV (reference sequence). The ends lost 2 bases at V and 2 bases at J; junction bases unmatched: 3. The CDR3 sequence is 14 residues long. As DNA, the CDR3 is TGTGCCAGCAGTTTAAGCGGGGCCCCCTACGAGCAGTACTTC. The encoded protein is CASSLSGAPYEQYF.

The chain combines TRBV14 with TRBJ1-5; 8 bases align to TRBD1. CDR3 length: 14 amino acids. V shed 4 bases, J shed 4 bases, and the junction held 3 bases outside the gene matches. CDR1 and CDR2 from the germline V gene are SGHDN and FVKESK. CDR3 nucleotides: TGTGCCAGCAGCCTGGGGACAGGAAATCAGCCCCAGCATTTT. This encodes CASSLGTGNQPQHF.

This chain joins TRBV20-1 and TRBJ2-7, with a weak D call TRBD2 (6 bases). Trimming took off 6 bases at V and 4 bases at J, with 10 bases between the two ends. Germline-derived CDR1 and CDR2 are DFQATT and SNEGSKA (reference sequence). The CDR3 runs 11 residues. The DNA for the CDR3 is TGCAGTGCCGGGCGGGGTTACGAGCAGTACTTC. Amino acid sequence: CSAGRGYEQYF.

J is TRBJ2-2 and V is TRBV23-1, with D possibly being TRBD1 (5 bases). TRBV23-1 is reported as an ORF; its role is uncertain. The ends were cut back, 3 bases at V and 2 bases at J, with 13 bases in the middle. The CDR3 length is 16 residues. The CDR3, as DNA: TGCGCCAGCAGTCAGCGGACACAGCTTAACACCGGGGAGCTGTTTTTT. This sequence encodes CASSQRTQLNTGELFF.

The CDR3: CAWSYEVEGYGYTF. The CDR3 nucleotides are TGTGCCTGGAGTTACGAGGTGGAGGGCTATGGCTACACCTTC. This chain uses TRBV30 with TRBJ1-2; D gene unclear. V lost 2 bases to trimming and J lost 4 bases, with 14 bases between them. This CDR3 is built from 14 residues. Germline CDR1 reads GTSNPN; CDR2 reads SVGIG (reference sequence).

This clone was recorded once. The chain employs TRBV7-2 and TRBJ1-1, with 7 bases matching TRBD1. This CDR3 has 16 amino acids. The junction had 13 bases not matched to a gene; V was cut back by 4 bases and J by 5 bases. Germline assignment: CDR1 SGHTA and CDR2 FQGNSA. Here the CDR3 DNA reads TGTGCCAGCAGCTCATACCCGGACAGGTTGGTAACTGAAGCTTTCTTT. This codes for CASSSYPDRLVTEAFF.

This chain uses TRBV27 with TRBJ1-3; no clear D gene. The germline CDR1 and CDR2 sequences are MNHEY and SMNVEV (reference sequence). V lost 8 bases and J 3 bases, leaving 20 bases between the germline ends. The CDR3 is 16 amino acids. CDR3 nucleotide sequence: TGTGCCAGCGGGGAATATGACGGACTGATTGGAAACACCATATATTTT. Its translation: CASGEYDGLIGNTIYF.

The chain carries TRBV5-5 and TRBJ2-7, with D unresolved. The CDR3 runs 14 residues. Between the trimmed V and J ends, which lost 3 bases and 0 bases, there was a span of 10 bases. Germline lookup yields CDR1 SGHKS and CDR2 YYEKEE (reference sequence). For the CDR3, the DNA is TGTGCCAGCAGCTCCCCACTTAGCTCCTACGAGCAGTACTTC. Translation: CASSSPLSSYEQYF.

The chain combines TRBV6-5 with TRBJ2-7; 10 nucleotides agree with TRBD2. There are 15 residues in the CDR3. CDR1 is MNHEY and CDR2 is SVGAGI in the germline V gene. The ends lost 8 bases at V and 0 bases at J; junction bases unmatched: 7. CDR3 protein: CASQAGTSVSYEQYF. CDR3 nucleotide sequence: TGTGCCAGCCAAGCGGGGACTAGCGTCTCCTACGAGCAGTACTTC.

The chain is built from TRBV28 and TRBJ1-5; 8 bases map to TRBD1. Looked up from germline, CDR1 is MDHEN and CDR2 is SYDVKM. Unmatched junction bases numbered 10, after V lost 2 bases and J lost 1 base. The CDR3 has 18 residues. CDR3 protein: CASSLPISRTGSNQPQHF. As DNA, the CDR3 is TGTGCCAGCAGTTTACCGATTTCACGGACAGGGAGCAATCAGCCCCAGCATTTT.